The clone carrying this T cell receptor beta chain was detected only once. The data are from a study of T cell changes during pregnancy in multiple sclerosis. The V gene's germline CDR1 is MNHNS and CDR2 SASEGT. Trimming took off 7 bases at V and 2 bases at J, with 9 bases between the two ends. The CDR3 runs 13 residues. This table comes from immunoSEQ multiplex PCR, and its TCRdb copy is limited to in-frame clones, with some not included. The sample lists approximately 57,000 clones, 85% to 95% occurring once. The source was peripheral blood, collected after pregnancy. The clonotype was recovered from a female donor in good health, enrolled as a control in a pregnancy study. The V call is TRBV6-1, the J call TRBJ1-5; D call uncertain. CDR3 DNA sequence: TGTGCCAGCAAGCTAACGGGCAATCAGCCCCAGCATTTT. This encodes CASKLTGNQPQHF.